The 32 T cell receptor beta chains in this list originate from one sample, sequenced in a study of blood T cell repertoires in COVID-19. Repertoires were generated with immunoSEQ multiplex PCR, while TCRdb's copy carries only in-frame clones and drops some. This repertoire shows hundreds of thousands of clones, 75% to 85% found once; its top ten account for about 4%. Sequencing was performed on PBMCs or T cells enriched from blood (not recorded which). These receptors all stem from a man aged 25 to 45 with acute COVID-19.

The gene calls are TRBV14 and TRBJ1-5, with D hard to call. This CDR3 is built from 13 residues. Germline CDR1 is SGHDN and CDR2 is FVKESK. The ends were cut back, 2 bases at V and 6 bases at J, with 8 bases in the middle. CDR3 amino acids: CASSQQVSQPQHF. DNA of the CDR3: TGTGCCAGCAGCCAACAGGTCAGTCAGCCCCAGCATTTT.

CDR3 protein: CASSPEGAQFGELFF. The CDR3 nucleotides are TGTGCCAGCAGCCCTGAGGGGGCGCAGTTCGGGGAGCTGTTTTTT. This rearrangement joins TRBV11-1 to TRBJ2-2, with TRBD1 identical over 7 bases. This CDR3 spans 15 amino acids. V dropped 5 bases and J dropped 7; count of bases not matched to a gene: 10. Germline loops: CDR1 SGHAT, CDR2 FQDESV (reference sequence).

The chain carries TRBV5-5 and TRBJ1-1; 10 bases map to TRBD1. CDR1 and CDR2 from the germline V gene are SGHKS and YYEKEE (reference sequence). V dropped 5 bases and J dropped 3; count of bases not matched to a gene: 13. The length of the CDR3 is 17 residues. The CDR3 DNA follows: TGTGCCAGCAGTCGGCGGGACAGGGGCCCGGGGGACACTGAAGCTTTCTTT. This encodes CASSRRDRGPGDTEAFF.

This clone was seen only a few times. J is TRBJ2-3 and V is TRBV9, with D unresolved. The CDR3 is 15 amino acids. Deletions cut 0 bases from V and 0 bases from J, with 8 bases between. CDR1 is SGDLS and CDR2 is YYNGEE in the germline V gene. CDR3 loop: CASSVGATSTDTQYF. The CDR3, as DNA: TGTGCCAGCAGCGTAGGGGCCACTAGCACAGATACGCAGTATTTT.

This chain links TRBV6-5 with TRBJ2-3; TRBD1 is a possible D gene (6 bases). The CDR3 covers 14 residues. The germline CDR1 and CDR2 sequences are MNHEY and SVGAGI. Trimming shortened V by 4 bases and J by 5 bases, and 13 bases separated the two germline ends. In DNA, the CDR3 is TGTGCCAGCAGTTTCCGACAGGACGGAGATACGCAGTATTTT. Translated: CASSFRQDGDTQYF.

The chain combines TRBV3-1 (or the pseudogene TRBV3-2) with TRBJ2-5; 7 bases match TRBD2. The V segment lost 1 base and the J segment 4 bases; nucleotides outside the gene matches: 9. Per germline, CDR1 LGHDT and CDR2 YNNKEL (reference sequence). The length of the CDR3 is 16 residues. The CDR3 coding sequence is TGTGCCAGCAGCCAAGTCCGGGACTACGGCGTAGAGACCCAGTACTTC. Its protein is CASSQVRDYGVETQYF.

A word on this clone: This sample also contains other DNA sequences that code for the same CDR3. This sequence joins TRBV7-9 and TRBJ1-5; TRBD1 agrees at 9 bases. Unmatched junction bases numbered 3, after V lost 5 bases and J lost 1 base. Germline V CDR1 and CDR2: SEHNR, FQNEAQ (reference sequence). There are 15 residues in the CDR3. DNA of the CDR3: TGTGCCAGCAGCCCGGACAGGGGCAGCAATCAGCCCCAGCATTTT. Protein sequence: CASSPDRGSNQPQHF.

This clone was observed once. V gene TRBV25-1 combines with J gene TRBJ2-1; 9 positions match TRBD1. This CDR3 has 13 amino acids. The V and J ends lost 8 bases and 5 bases, in that order; junction bases with no gene match: 4. Germline loops: CDR1 MGHDK, CDR2 SYGVNS. The CDR3 DNA is TGTGCCAGCTCCGGGACAGGGAACAATGAGCAGTTCTTC. Translated: CASSGTGNNEQFF.

This rearrangement joins TRBV19 to TRBJ1-5; maybe TRBD1 (5 bases). The CDR3 has 17 residues. CDR1 LNHDA and CDR2 SQIVND come from the germline V gene (reference sequence). Trimming removed 7 bases at V and 3 bases at J, with 22 bases between. As DNA, the CDR3 is TGTGCCAGTACCGCTCGGAGCTCTCCAGGGAACAATCAGCCCCAGCATTTT. Its translation is CASTARSSPGNNQPQHF.

This clone has more than one count but fewer than ten. V gene TRBV5-5 combines with J gene TRBJ2-1, with a possible D match to TRBD1 (6 bases). Trimming cost V 1 base and J 5 bases, with 13 bases left between them. Germline loops: CDR1 SGHKS, CDR2 YYEKEE (reference sequence). There are 15 residues in the CDR3. The CDR3 DNA follows: TGTGCCAGCAGCTTGTCTGGGGGCGCCCACAATGAGCAGTTCTTC. Amino acid sequence: CASSLSGGAHNEQFF.

This clone ranks as medium-sized. The chain links TRBV18 to TRBJ1-2; D may be TRBD1 (5 bases). Trimming took 5 bases from V and 8 from J, leaving 18 bases between them. Germline V lookup: CDR1 KGHSH, CDR2 LQKENI. The CDR3 runs 14 residues. The CDR3 nucleotides are TGTGCCAGCTCAGATCGGGACTGGAGCCGGGGCTACACCTTC. It yields the protein CASSDRDWSRGYTF. The full variable domain, its missing parts supplied by reference TRBV18 and TRBJ1-2, is NAGVMQNPRHLVRRRGQEARLRCSPMKGHSHVYWYRQLPEEGLKFMVYLQKENIIDESGMPKERFSAEFPKEGPSILRIQQVVRGDSAAYFCASSDRDWSRGYTFGSGTRLTVV.

A single count supports this clone. The CDR3 DNA is TGTGCCAGCAGTTTATCCTACGACAGGGGGCGCTATGTCGGTGAAGAGACCCAGTACTTC. Translating it yields CASSLSYDRGRYVGEETQYF. This chain uses TRBV28 with TRBJ2-5; 10 nucleotides match TRBD1. There are 20 residues in the CDR3. Trimming at V came to 1 base and at J to 3 bases, leaving 17 bases not matched to a gene. Germline CDR1 MDHEN, CDR2 SYDVKM.

The gene calls are TRBV25-1 and TRBJ1-6; TRBD1 agrees at 8 bases. There are 15 residues in the CDR3. J lost 9 bases, V lost 5 bases, and 9 bases had no gene match. In germline, CDR1 is MGHDK, CDR2 SYGVNS. For the CDR3, the DNA is TGTGCCAGCAGTCCCCAGGACAGGGCTAGTTCACCCCTCCACTTT. Translated, it gives CASSPQDRASSPLHF.

The rearrangement uses TRBV29-1 and TRBJ1-1, with TRBD1 matching over 10 bases. CDR1 SQVTM and CDR2 ANQGSEA come from the germline V gene. V shed 6 bases, J shed 6 bases, and the junction held 10 bases outside the gene matches. CDR3 length equals 14 residues. The CDR3 DNA sequence: TGCAGCGTCTCGACAGGGGGCTTTAATGCTGAAGCTTTCTTT. Residues: CSVSTGGFNAEAFF.

DNA of the CDR3: TGTGCCAGCAGCTTCCCAGGGGGCGAAAATTCACCCCTCCACTTT. Residues: CASSFPGGENSPLHF. V gene TRBV5-4 combines with J gene TRBJ1-6, with TRBD1 matching over 8 bases. This CDR3 is 15 amino acids long. The V gene end was trimmed by 2 bases and the J gene end by 7 bases; junction bases not matched to a gene: 5. Germline loops: CDR1 SGHNT, CDR2 YYREEE (reference sequence).

This chain links TRBV24-1 with TRBJ2-5, with TRBD1 as a possible D gene (6 bases). Trimming took off 4 bases at V and 1 base at J, with 15 bases between the two ends. The CDR3 is made up of 16 amino acids. Germline loops: CDR1 KGHDR, CDR2 SFDVKD. In DNA, the CDR3 is TGTGCCACCAGTGACTCCAGGGACATACCCCAAGAGACCCAGTACTTC. This translates into CATSDSRDIPQETQYF.

The V call is TRBV12-5, the J call TRBJ1-1; D possibly corresponds to TRBD1 (5 bases). The V end lost 1 base, the J end lost 0 bases, and 9 bases lay between the germline ends. The germline CDR1 and CDR2 sequences are LGHNT and FRNRAP. There are 15 residues in the CDR3. The CDR3 DNA reads TGTGCTAGTGGTTTGGCCAGGGCGATGAACACTGAAGCTTTCTTT. Translating it yields CASGLARAMNTEAFF.

The rearrangement joins TRBV12-3 or TRBV12-4 to TRBJ2-7; D is unresolved. This CDR3 comprises 12 residues. V lost 3 bases and J lost 7, with 10 bases in between. The CDR3 sequence is CASSFDRGEQYF. The CDR3 nucleotides read TGTGCCAGCAGTTTTGATCGAGGAGAGCAGTACTTC.

This chain connects TRBV27 to TRBJ1-2; a possible D gene is TRBD1 (5 bases). Trimming stripped 9 bases from V and 7 bases from J, with 18 bases between. CDR3 length: 13 residues. Germline CDR1 is MNHEY and CDR2 is SMNVEV (reference sequence). DNA for the CDR3: TGTGCCAGTAGGCCAGGGCCCCCTGCTGGCTACACCTTC. It specifies CASRPGPPAGYTF.

This chain links TRBV7-2 with TRBJ1-4; 7 nucleotides agree with TRBD1. Germline V gene data show CDR1 as SGHTA and CDR2 as FQGNSA. Trimming removed 2 bases from V and 5 bases from J; junction bases left unmatched: 5. CDR3 length equals 15 residues. The CDR3 nucleotides are TGTGCCAGCAGCTTAATGACAGGGAAGAATGAAAAACTGTTTTTT. This gives the protein CASSLMTGKNEKLFF.

The CDR3 DNA sequence: TGTGCCAGCAGTGAAAAGGCGGGGGGGAACGTGGGTGGCTACACCTTC. This encodes CASSEKAGGNVGGYTF. The chain joins TRBV2 to TRBJ1-2, with TRBD1 as a possible D gene (5 bases). The CDR3 runs to 16 residues. The V end lost 2 bases, the J end lost 7 bases, and 20 bases lay between the germline ends. Germline loops: CDR1 SNHLY, CDR2 FYNNEI.

The V and J genes are TRBV6-1 and TRBJ1-4; TRBD1 matches at 9 bases. Germline V CDR1 and CDR2: MNHNS, SASEGT. This CDR3 contains 14 residues. V trimming: 3 bases; J trimming: 5 bases; junction bases outside the gene matches: 1. This CDR3 is CASSDGTGNEKLFF. The DNA for the CDR3 is TGTGCCAGCAGTGACGGGACAGGGAATGAAAAACTGTTTTTT.

This chain joins TRBV10-3 and TRBJ2-1, with D maybe TRBD2 (5 bases). This CDR3 comprises 15 residues. Germline lookup yields CDR1 ENHRY and CDR2 SYGVKD. Trimming pared 3 bases from V and 2 bases from J, leaving 11 bases between. The CDR3 sequence is CAISDPGEPYNEQFF. In DNA, the CDR3 is TGTGCCATCAGTGACCCCGGGGAGCCCTACAATGAGCAGTTCTTC.

V usage is TRBV14 and J usage is TRBJ1-2, with a tentative D call TRBD1 (5 bases). V shed 2 bases and J shed 5 bases, with 12 bases lying between them. CDR1 and CDR2 from the germline V gene are SGHDN and FVKESK. The CDR3 runs to 14 residues. The CDR3, as DNA: TGTGCCAGCAGCCAATGGACAAGCTCGTATGGCTACACCTTC. It is translated as CASSQWTSSYGYTF. Full variable domain (rest looked up from reference TRBV14 and TRBJ1-2): EAGVTQFPSHSVIEKGQTVTLRCDPISGHDNLYWYRRVMGKEIKFLLHFVKESKQDESGMPNNRFLAERTGGTYSTLKVQPAELEDSGVYFCASSQWTSSYGYTFGSGTRLTVV.

The V call is TRBV19, the J call TRBJ1-2; unclear D gene. Trimming left V 7 bases short and J 1 base short, with 10 bases between. The CDR3 runs to 13 residues. CDR1 is LNHDA and CDR2 is SQIVND in the germline V gene (reference sequence). CDR3 region: CASKTRNNYGYTF. The CDR3 bases are TGTGCCAGTAAGACAAGAAATAACTATGGCTACACCTTC.

The J gene is TRBJ2-3, the V gene TRBV19; possible D gene TRBD1, 6 bases. The V and J ends lost 3 bases and 0 bases respectively, with 10 bases between them. The CDR3 is 15 residues long. Germline assignment: CDR1 LNHDA and CDR2 SQIVND (reference sequence). The CDR3 reads CASSIMGASTDTQYF. Written as DNA, the CDR3 is TGTGCCAGTAGTATTATGGGGGCTAGCACAGATACGCAGTATTTT.

The chain employs TRBV4-1 and TRBJ1-2; D unresolved. The V gene lost 0 bases and the J gene lost 4 bases, with 12 bases spanning the gap. The germline gives CDR1 MGHRA, CDR2 YSYEKL. The CDR3 is 15 amino acids. CDR3 sequence (DNA): TGCGCCAGCAGCCAAGAGCAGGCCAGGCCCTATGGCTACACCTTC. It codes for CASSQEQARPYGYTF.

The rearrangement joins TRBV30 to TRBJ2-5; TRBD2 might be the D (5 bases). Germline V gives CDR1 GTSNPN, CDR2 SVGIG (reference sequence). Trimming took 4 bases from V and 4 from J, leaving 10 bases between them. This CDR3 comprises 12 residues. The CDR3, as DNA: TGTGCCTGGAACCTAGCCACAGAGACCCAGTACTTC. It translates to CAWNLATETQYF. Looking up the rest from reference TRBV30 and TRBJ2-5 gives the full variable domain: SQTIHQWPATLVQPVGSPLSLECTVEGTSNPNLYWYRQAAGRGLQLLFYSVGIGQISSEVPQNLSASRPQDRQFILSSKKLLLSDSGFYLCAWNLATETQYFGPGTRLLVL.

A few counts support this clone. This chain links TRBV5-6 with TRBJ1-6, with D tentatively TRBD1 (6 bases). This CDR3 is built from 17 residues. CDR1 and CDR2 (germline): SGHDT, YYEEEE. Trimming removed 4 bases from V and 3 bases from J, with 17 bases in between. Here the CDR3 DNA reads TGTGCCAGCAGCCAAGGAAGGGGACAAGTCTATAATTCACCCCTCCACTTT. It codes for CASSQGRGQVYNSPLHF.

The V call is TRBV19, the J call TRBJ2-1; D is perhaps TRBD1 (6 bases). The CDR3 contains 15 residues. V shed 8 bases and J shed 4 bases, with 18 bases lying between them. The V gene's germline CDR1 is LNHDA and CDR2 SQIVND (reference sequence). This CDR3 is CASRLDSSNYNEQFF. The CDR3 DNA reads TGTGCCAGTCGGCTGGACAGTAGTAATTACAATGAGCAGTTCTTC. The full variable domain, rest sourced from reference TRBV19 and TRBJ2-1, is DGGITQSPKYLFRKEGQNVTLSCEQNLNHDAMYWYRQDPGQGLRLIYYSQIVNDFQKGDIAEGYSVSREKKESFPLTVTSAQKNPTAFYLCASRLDSSNYNEQFFGPGTRLTVL.

V and J are TRBV10-3 and TRBJ1-1, with D maybe TRBD1 (5 bases). Germline CDR1 is ENHRY and CDR2 is SYGVKD. The CDR3 extends over 15 amino acids. Trimming took 0 bases from V and 4 from J, leaving 12 bases between them. The CDR3 nucleotides read TGTGCCATCAGTGAGTCGGACATTTTGGGCACTGAAGCTTTCTTT. This gives the protein CAISESDILGTEAFF.

The rearrangement links TRBV7-6 to TRBJ2-7, with D possibly matching TRBD2 (5 bases). Germline CDR1 reads SGHVS; CDR2 reads FNYEAQ. With 3 bases removed from V and 7 bases from J, the gap between germline ends came to 19 bases. The CDR3 runs 15 residues. DNA for the CDR3: TGTGCCAGCAGCTTTGGAGGAGCCAATTTCGGGGAGCAGTACTTC. This translates into CASSFGGANFGEQYF.